The clone carrying this T cell receptor (beta chain) came up many times. Its specificity is not known. The V segment lost 5 bases and the J segment 3 bases; nucleotides outside the gene matches: 7. This CDR3 spans 17 amino acids. Germline V gene sequence: CDR1 SNHLY, CDR2 FYNNEI. Time point defined: longitudinal time-point 1 (baseline). This entry comes from a study of neurological immune-mediated disorders. Study-wide findings and caveats: The greatest TCR clonal expansion appeared in HTLV-1-associated myelopathy and the smallest, falling below healthy controls, in multiple sclerosis.

5'RACE with 10-nucleotide random UMIs generated the cDNA. Over 200 million TCR-beta sequences, together covering 15-18 subjects, were produced by every individual sequencing run that was carried out. TCRdb fed the 5' RACE reads into MiXCR, producing one record per CDR3 protein. The sample consists of 64,000 or so distinct CDR3 sequences, more than 8.5% of them appearing once. The sequence derives from a man between 25 and 39 years old in good health. What was sequenced was PBMCs. The chain recombines TRBV2 with TRBJ2-3, with 14 bases aligning to TRBD2. The CDR3 sequence is CASSPPTSGRVTDTQYF. The CDR3 nucleotides read TGTGCCAGCAGTCCCCCGACTAGCGGGAGGGTGACAGATACGCAGTATTTT.